Listed here is a single T cell receptor (beta chain). Its antigen is not identified. The data were taken from a study of cytomegalovirus exposure and HLA in healthy donors. Study-wide results and limits: In vitro, three CMV-associated chains proved specific for CMV antigens. The classifier, whose performance was assessed in both the original and validation cohorts, reportedly diagnosed cytomegalovirus status with high specificity and sensitivity.

V lost 3 bases and J lost 1; bases outside the gene matches: 0. Germline loops: CDR1 SGHDN, CDR2 FVKESK. The CDR3 has 13 residues. The donors comprised healthy bone marrow donors. The PCR ran on 60 Vbeta and 13 Jbeta primers. This table comes from immunoSEQ multiplex PCR, and its TCRdb copy is limited to in-frame clones, with some not included. The sample consists of fewer than 150,000 clones, around 77% of them appearing once. The chain has TRBV14 and TRBJ2-7, with 7 bases identical to TRBD2. Sequencing input: PBMCs. This receptor was obtained from a woman aged 50 to 65 in good health and CMV-seronegative. This chain's CDR3 is CASSHGGSYEQYF. The CDR3, as DNA: TGTGCCAGCAGCCACGGGGGGTCCTACGAGCAGTACTTC. Using reference TRBV14 and TRBJ2-7 for the parts outside the CDR3, the full variable domain is EAGVTQFPSHSVIEKGQTVTLRCDPISGHDNLYWYRRVMGKEIKFLLHFVKESKQDESGMPNNRFLAERTGGTYSTLKVQPAELEDSGVYFCASSHGGSYEQYFGPGTRLTVT.